What follows are 9 T cell receptor beta chains derived from one specimen sequenced in a study of blood T cell repertoires in COVID-19. TCRdb keeps only in-frame clones here, not all; method: immunoSEQ multiplex PCR. This table has 50,000 to 65,000 clones, 92% appearing once. The sequenced sample consisted of peripheral blood. The receptor set was obtained from a human donor in a cohort sampled during active COVID-19.

The rearrangement links TRBV10-1 to TRBJ2-7, with D tentatively TRBD1 (5 bases). Trimming cost V 2 bases and J 3 bases, with 8 bases left between them. The CDR3 has 13 amino acids. Germline V gene lookup returns CDR1 WNHNN and CDR2 SYGVQD (reference sequence). CDR3 sequence reads: CASSERQNYEQYF. In DNA form, the CDR3 reads TGCGCCAGCAGTGAGAGACAGAACTACGAGCAGTACTTC.

This chain links TRBV7-9 with TRBJ2-1; the match to TRBD2 covers 8 bases. Germline lookup yields CDR1 SEHNR and CDR2 FQNEAQ (reference sequence). V gave up 7 bases and J gave up 5 bases; unmatched junction bases: 1. The CDR3 extends over 12 amino acids. The CDR3 DNA follows: TGTGCCAGCAATAGCGGGAACAATGAGCAGTTCTTC. Translation: CASNSGNNEQFF.

CDR3 loop: CASSLVTGGDTQYF. In nucleotides, the CDR3 is TGTGCCAGCAGCTTGGTTACAGGGGGAGATACGCAGTATTTT. The rearrangement links TRBV5-6 to TRBJ2-3; TRBD1 matches at 8 bases. Germline V gives CDR1 SGHDT, CDR2 YYEEEE. This CDR3 region has 14 residues. V gave up 0 bases and J gave up 5 bases; unmatched junction bases: 2.

The chain recombines TRBV7-9 with TRBJ1-2, with D perhaps TRBD1 (6 bases). The CDR3 has 13 residues. Germline V gives CDR1 SEHNR, CDR2 FQNEAQ (reference sequence). Between the trimmed V and J ends, which lost 3 bases and 8 bases, there was a span of 13 bases. The CDR3 loop is CASSLGAAAGYTF. The DNA of the CDR3 is TGTGCCAGCAGCTTGGGGGCAGCCGCAGGCTACACCTTC.

This chain links TRBV7-8 with TRBJ2-5; perhaps TRBD1 as D (6 bases). Between the trimmed V and J ends, which lost 7 bases and 2 bases, there was a span of 11 bases. CDR1 and CDR2 (germline): SGHVS, FQNEAQ. This CDR3 comprises 13 residues. The CDR3 is CASTRDTQETQYF. The CDR3 DNA reads as TGTGCCAGCACCCGGGACACTCAAGAGACCCAGTACTTC.

The chain employs TRBV19 and TRBJ1-3, with D perhaps TRBD1 (5 bases). Germline CDR1 is LNHDA and CDR2 is SQIVND (reference sequence). The CDR3 has 15 amino acids. Trimming took 5 bases from V and 2 from J, leaving 13 bases between them. For the CDR3, the DNA is TGTGCCAGTAGTCGTCAGGGAATTGCTGGAAACACCATATATTTT. Amino acid sequence: CASSRQGIAGNTIYF.

The CDR3 bases are TGTGCCAGCAGCTTACTGGGGGGAAGCACTGAAGCTTTCTTT. Its protein product is CASSLLGGSTEAFF. V usage is TRBV7-3 and J usage is TRBJ1-1; TRBD1 might be the D (5 bases). CDR1 and CDR2 (germline): SGHTA, FQGTGA. CDR3 length equals 14 residues. V was cut by 2 bases and J by 4 bases, with 11 bases left in between.

V usage is TRBV7-9 and J usage is TRBJ2-4, with TRBD2 matching 8 bases. The germline CDR1 and CDR2 sequences are SEHNR and FQNEAQ (reference sequence). Trimming cost V 7 bases and J 5 bases; bases outside gene matches: 7. The CDR3 loop spans 14 amino acids. CDR3 in amino acids: CASNPPGRENIQYF. The CDR3 coding sequence is TGTGCCAGCAATCCCCCCGGGAGGGAAAACATTCAGTACTTC. Drawing the rest from reference TRBV7-9 and TRBJ2-4, the complete variable domain is DTGVSQNPRHKITKRGQNVTFRCDPISEHNRLYWYRQTLGQGPEFLTYFQNEAQLEKSRLLSDRFSAERPKGSFSTLEIQRTEQGDSAMYLCASNPPGRENIQYFGAGTRLSVL.

V usage is TRBV11-2 and J usage is TRBJ2-5; weak D call: TRBD1 (6 bases). The CDR3 consists of 13 residues. V gave up 5 bases and J gave up 5 bases, with 12 bases separating them. Germline assignment: CDR1 SGHAT and CDR2 FQNNGV. CDR3 nucleotides: TGTGCCAGCAGCCCAGGGGTGGGGGAGACCCAGTACTTC. Its protein is CASSPGVGETQYF.